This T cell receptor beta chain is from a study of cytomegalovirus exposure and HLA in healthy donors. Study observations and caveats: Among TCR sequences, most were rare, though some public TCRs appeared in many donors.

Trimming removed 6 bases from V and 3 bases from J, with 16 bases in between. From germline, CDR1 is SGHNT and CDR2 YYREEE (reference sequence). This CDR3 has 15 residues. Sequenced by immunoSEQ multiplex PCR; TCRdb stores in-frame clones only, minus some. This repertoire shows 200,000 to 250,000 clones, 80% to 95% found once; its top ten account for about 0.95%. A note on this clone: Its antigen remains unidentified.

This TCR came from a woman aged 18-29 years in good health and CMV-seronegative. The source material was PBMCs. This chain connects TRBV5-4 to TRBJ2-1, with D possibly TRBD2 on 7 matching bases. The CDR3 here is CASTRRRGGYNEQFF. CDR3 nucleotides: TGTGCCAGCACCAGGAGGAGGGGGGGCTACAATGAGCAGTTCTTC.